One sample yielded the 28 T cell receptor beta chains listed below, sequenced in a study of control samples from healthy donors and cancer patients. Generated by immunoSEQ multiplex PCR, the TCRdb table keeps only in-frame clones and is missing some. The table lists about 92,000 clones, around 80% of them singletons. Sequencing used blood. These receptors all stem from a woman between 55 and 75 years old in good health.

This clone was observed a few times. The V and J genes are TRBV16 and TRBJ2-2; the D is unclear. Germline lookup yields CDR1 KGHSY and CDR2 FQNENV. Trimming took 0 bases from V and 1 from J, leaving 3 bases between them. The CDR3 sequence is 14 residues long. CDR3 sequence (DNA): TGTGCCAGCAGCCAATCTAGGAACACCGGGGAGCTGTTTTTT. Encoded protein: CASSQSRNTGELFF.

The chain carries TRBV6-2 or TRBV6-3 and TRBJ2-1; D remains unclear. The V and J ends lost 5 bases and 5 bases respectively, with 16 bases between them. The CDR3 is 15 residues long. Germline-derived CDR1 and CDR2 are MNHEY and SVGEGT. The CDR3, as DNA: TGTGCCAGCAGTGACCCCCCACCGAAAAACAATGAGCAGTTCTTC. It yields the protein CASSDPPPKNNEQFF.

This chain connects TRBV7-2 to TRBJ2-7; no clear D. Trimming shortened V by 2 bases and J by 3 bases, and 5 bases separated the two germline ends. The germline V gene has CDR1 SGHTA and CDR2 FQGNSA. The CDR3 totals 12 residues. The CDR3 protein is CASSLLIYEQYF. The CDR3 nucleotides are TGTGCCAGCAGCTTACTCATCTACGAGCAGTACTTC.

This clone was seen once. This sequence joins TRBV19 and TRBJ1-4, with D uncertain. The germline V and J ends were trimmed by 7 bases and 8 bases, with 14 bases remaining between them. Germline lookup yields CDR1 LNHDA and CDR2 SQIVND (reference sequence). This CDR3 spans 13 amino acids. CDR3 protein: CASTLVGDEKLFF. DNA for the CDR3: TGTGCCAGTACCCTAGTGGGCGACGAAAAACTGTTTTTT.

V and J are TRBV2 and TRBJ2-5; TRBD1 aligns across 7 bases. The CDR3 runs 14 residues. Germline V gene lookup returns CDR1 SNHLY and CDR2 FYNNEI. V trimming: 8 bases; J trimming: 0 bases; junction bases outside the gene matches: 6. The CDR3 is CASGRGTDQETQYF. CDR3 DNA: TGTGCCAGCGGAAGAGGGACAGACCAAGAGACCCAGTACTTC.

V gene TRBV24-1 combines with J gene TRBJ1-5, with D unresolved. Germline V gives CDR1 KGHDR, CDR2 SFDVKD. V dropped 1 base and J dropped 1 base, with 4 bases sitting between them. The length of the CDR3 is 14 residues. CDR3 coding DNA: TGTGCCACCAGTGATTTCAGCAGCAATCAGCCCCAGCATTTT. As protein: CATSDFSSNQPQHF.

This chain connects TRBV3-1 (or the pseudogene TRBV3-2) to TRBJ2-5, with TRBD1 matching over 9 bases. V shed 4 bases and J 0 bases; nucleotides not matched to a gene: 3. Germline V gene sequence: CDR1 LGHDT, CDR2 YNNKEL (reference sequence). This CDR3 contains 15 residues. CDR3 protein: CASSRTGADQETQYF. The CDR3 bases are TGTGCCAGCAGCCGGACAGGGGCCGACCAAGAGACCCAGTACTTC.

This chain connects TRBV5-1 to TRBJ2-3; TRBD1 might be the D (5 bases). V lost 0 bases and J lost 1, with 9 bases in between. This CDR3 contains 15 residues. Germline CDR1 and CDR2: SGHRS and YFSETQ. CDR3 in DNA: TGCGCCAGCAGCTTGGCAGGGAAGGGCACAGATACGCAGTATTTT. As protein: CASSLAGKGTDTQYF. Combining the CDR3 with reference TRBV5-1 and TRBJ2-3 gives the whole variable domain KAGVTQTPRYLIKTRGQQVTLSCSPISGHRSVSWYQQTPGQGLQFLFEYFSETQRNKGNFPGRFSGRQFSNSRSEMNVSTLELGDSALYLCASSLAGKGTDTQYFGPGTRLTVL.

This chain joins TRBV27 and TRBJ2-2; D unresolved. The germline CDR1 and CDR2 sequences are MNHEY and SMNVEV (reference sequence). The V end was cut by 4 bases, the J end by 0 bases, with 6 bases between. This CDR3 has 14 residues. The CDR3, as DNA: TGTGCCAGCAGTTCCGGGTCGAACACCGGGGAGCTGTTTTTT. Translation: CASSSGSNTGELFF.

This chain joins TRBV7-2 and TRBJ2-2; TRBD2 agrees at 12 bases. Germline lookup yields CDR1 SGHTA and CDR2 FQGNSA. This CDR3 contains 14 residues. V shed 5 bases and J 6 bases; nucleotides not matched to a gene: 1. The CDR3 sequence: CASSPSGGAGELFF. CDR3 DNA sequence: TGTGCCAGCAGCCCTAGCGGGGGGGCCGGGGAGCTGTTTTTT.

The chain uses TRBV28 and TRBJ1-5; maybe TRBD1 (5 bases). The germline V gene has CDR1 MDHEN and CDR2 SYDVKM. This CDR3 comprises 14 residues. V was clipped by 5 bases and J by 7 bases, with 15 bases between them. CDR3 sequence reads: CASSPWDGYQPQHF. The CDR3 nucleotides read TGTGCCAGCAGTCCTTGGGACGGATACCAGCCCCAGCATTTT.

The genes are TRBV2 and TRBJ1-3; a possible D gene is TRBD1 (6 bases). CDR1 and CDR2 (germline): SNHLY, FYNNEI. The ends were cut back, 8 bases at V and 1 base at J, with 15 bases in the middle. CDR3 size: 15 residues. CDR3 region: CASDSQGFSGNTIYF. In DNA, the CDR3 is TGTGCCAGCGATAGCCAGGGGTTTTCTGGAAACACCATATATTTT.

The chain combines TRBV2 with TRBJ2-5; D ambiguous. Germline V CDR1 and CDR2: SNHLY, FYNNEI. CDR3 length equals 12 residues. V gave up 2 bases and J gave up 6 bases, with 7 bases separating them. The CDR3 DNA reads as TGTGCCAGCAGTGAATTAGGGAAGACCCAGTACTTC. Protein product: CASSELGKTQYF.

The rearrangement links TRBV4-1 to TRBJ2-7; a weak D match, TRBD2 (6 bases). This CDR3 spans 15 amino acids. V was trimmed by 3 bases and J by 0 bases, leaving 12 bases between them. Germline lookup yields CDR1 MGHRA and CDR2 YSYEKL. For the CDR3, the DNA is TGCGCCAGCAGCCACCGCGGGACCCGCTCCTACGAGCAGTACTTC. Its protein product is CASSHRGTRSYEQYF.

This rearrangement joins TRBV12-3 or TRBV12-4 to TRBJ2-7, with a tentative D call TRBD1 (6 bases). V dropped 4 bases and J dropped 11 bases, with 12 bases sitting between them. This CDR3 region has 11 residues. The CDR3 sequence is CASSSNRAKYF. CDR3 nucleotide sequence: TGTGCCAGCAGTTCCAACAGGGCAAAGTACTTC.

The chain recombines TRBV2 with TRBJ1-2; perhaps TRBD1 as D (6 bases). CDR3 size: 16 residues. V dropped 6 bases and J dropped 8 bases, with 25 bases sitting between them. From germline, CDR1 is SNHLY and CDR2 FYNNEI. The CDR3, as DNA: TGTGCCAGCAGGGGGGGCGTGAAGGGCGGTTTAGAGGGCTACACCTTC. This codes for CASRGGVKGGLEGYTF.

This clone has a single count. This chain links TRBV5-1 with TRBJ2-1; a weak D match, TRBD2 (6 bases). The germline V gene encodes CDR1 SGHRS and CDR2 YFSETQ. The ends were cut back, 0 bases at V and 6 bases at J, with 10 bases in the middle. The CDR3 has 14 residues. As DNA, the CDR3 is TGCGCCAGCAGCTTGGGGAGGGAAGTCAATGAGCAGTTCTTC. It encodes CASSLGREVNEQFF.

This clone is a singleton in its sample. The CDR3 DNA reads TGTGCCAGCAGCCAGGGACAGCCGATTTCACCCCTCCACTTT. Encoded protein: CASSQGQPISPLHF. V is TRBV28 and J is TRBJ1-6, with 7 bases identical to TRBD1. V was clipped by 6 bases and J by 9 bases; unmatched bases: 8. Germline values: CDR1 MDHEN, CDR2 SYDVKM. The CDR3 extends over 14 amino acids.

The chain links TRBV5-1 to TRBJ2-7; weak D call: TRBD1 (5 bases). This CDR3 contains 14 residues. Germline V gives CDR1 SGHRS, CDR2 YFSETQ. Trimming took 1 base from V and 2 from J, leaving 10 bases between them. The CDR3 sequence: CASSLRQGPYEQYF. CDR3 DNA sequence: TGCGCCAGCAGCTTGCGGCAGGGTCCCTACGAGCAGTACTTC.

The rearrangement links TRBV3-1 (or the pseudogene TRBV3-2) to TRBJ2-5; 10 bases are shared with TRBD1. Germline values: CDR1 LGHDT, CDR2 YNNKEL (reference sequence). The CDR3 has 15 amino acids. The V and J ends lost 4 bases and 4 bases, in that order; junction bases with no gene match: 6. This CDR3 is CASSRGTGVGETQYF. CDR3 DNA sequence: TGTGCCAGCAGCCGGGGGACAGGGGTGGGAGAGACCCAGTACTTC.

This rearrangement joins TRBV20-1 to TRBJ2-2, with 11 bases that match TRBD2. Germline values: CDR1 DFQATT, CDR2 SNEGSKA (reference sequence). V trimming: 3 bases; J trimming: 0 bases; junction bases outside the gene matches: 3. The CDR3 is 16 amino acids. CDR3 nucleotides: TGCAGTGCTAGTCTAGCGGGAGGAACGAACACCGGGGAGCTGTTTTTT. Protein sequence: CSASLAGGTNTGELFF.

J is TRBJ1-2 and V is TRBV14, with TRBD1 as a possible D gene (5 bases). Per the germline V gene, CDR1 is SGHDN and CDR2 is FVKESK. V dropped 0 bases and J dropped 7 bases, with 12 bases sitting between them. The CDR3 totals 14 residues. The CDR3 here is CASSQDRGVGGYTF. The CDR3 nucleotides are TGTGCCAGCAGCCAAGATCGAGGGGTTGGTGGCTACACCTTC. Variable domain in full (rest from reference TRBV14 and TRBJ1-2): EAGVTQFPSHSVIEKGQTVTLRCDPISGHDNLYWYRRVMGKEIKFLLHFVKESKQDESGMPNNRFLAERTGGTYSTLKVQPAELEDSGVYFCASSQDRGVGGYTFGSGTRLTVV.

J is TRBJ2-7 and V is TRBV6-5; D not resolved. The CDR3 covers 13 residues. Germline V gene data show CDR1 as MNHEY and CDR2 as SVGAGI. The V end was cut by 7 bases, the J end by 5 bases, with 15 bases between. CDR3 sequence reads: CASTLLGKDEQYF. The CDR3 DNA reads TGTGCCAGCACGCTCCTTGGCAAGGACGAGCAGTACTTC.

The chain carries TRBV10-2 and TRBJ1-5; D is undetermined. Deletions cut 0 bases from V and 5 bases from J, with 8 bases between. The CDR3 spans 14 residues. Germline V gene sequence: CDR1 WSHSY, CDR2 SAAADI. CDR3 nucleotide sequence: TGCGCCAGCAGTGAGTCTCATCGGGATCAGCCCCAGCATTTT. Its translation: CASSESHRDQPQHF.

V and J are TRBV5-1 and TRBJ1-5; D ambiguous. The V end lost 0 bases, the J end lost 6 bases, and 10 bases lay between the germline ends. This CDR3 spans 14 amino acids. Germline assignment: CDR1 SGHRS and CDR2 YFSETQ. CDR3 loop: CASSLDGGIQPQHF. CDR3 in DNA: TGCGCCAGCAGCTTGGACGGTGGGATTCAGCCCCAGCATTTT.

The chain combines TRBV4-1 with TRBJ2-3; D unresolved. Looked up from germline, CDR1 is MGHRA and CDR2 is YSYEKL. The CDR3 is made up of 15 amino acids. Trimming pared 1 base from V and 2 bases from J, leaving 10 bases between. CDR3 coding DNA: TGCGCCAGCAGCCAAGCTGGGCAGCACACAGATACGCAGTATTTT. Protein product: CASSQAGQHTDTQYF.

The rearrangement joins TRBV6-5 to TRBJ1-1; tentatively, D is TRBD1 (5 bases). Germline CDR1 reads MNHEY; CDR2 reads SVGAGI. Trimming cost V 9 bases and J 1 base, with 15 bases left between them. The CDR3 spans 14 residues. In nucleotides, the CDR3 is TGTGCCAGTCATCTGGGACCCCAGAACACTGAAGCTTTCTTT. Encoded protein: CASHLGPQNTEAFF.

V gene TRBV5-1 combines with J gene TRBJ1-4; D remains ambiguous. There are 14 residues in the CDR3. The germline V gene has CDR1 SGHRS and CDR2 YFSETQ. Trimming removed 0 bases from V and 1 base from J, with 4 bases in between. CDR3 bases: TGCGCCAGCAGCTTGGCAGGAACTAATGAAAAACTGTTTTTT. Its protein product is CASSLAGTNEKLFF.